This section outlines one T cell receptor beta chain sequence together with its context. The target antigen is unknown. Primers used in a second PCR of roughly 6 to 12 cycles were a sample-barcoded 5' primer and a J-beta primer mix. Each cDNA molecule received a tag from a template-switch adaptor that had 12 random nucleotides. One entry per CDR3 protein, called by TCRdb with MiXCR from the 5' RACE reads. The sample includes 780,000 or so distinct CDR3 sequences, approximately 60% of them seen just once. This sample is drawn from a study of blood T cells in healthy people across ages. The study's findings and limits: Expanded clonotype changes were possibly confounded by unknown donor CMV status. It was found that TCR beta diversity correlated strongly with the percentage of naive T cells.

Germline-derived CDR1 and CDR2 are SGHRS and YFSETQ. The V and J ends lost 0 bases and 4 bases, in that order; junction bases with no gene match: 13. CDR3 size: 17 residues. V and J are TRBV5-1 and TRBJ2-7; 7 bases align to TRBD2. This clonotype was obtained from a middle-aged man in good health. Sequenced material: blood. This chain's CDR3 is CASSLDPSGLPQYEQYF. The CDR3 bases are TGCGCCAGCAGCTTGGACCCTAGCGGACTCCCCCAATACGAGCAGTACTTC.